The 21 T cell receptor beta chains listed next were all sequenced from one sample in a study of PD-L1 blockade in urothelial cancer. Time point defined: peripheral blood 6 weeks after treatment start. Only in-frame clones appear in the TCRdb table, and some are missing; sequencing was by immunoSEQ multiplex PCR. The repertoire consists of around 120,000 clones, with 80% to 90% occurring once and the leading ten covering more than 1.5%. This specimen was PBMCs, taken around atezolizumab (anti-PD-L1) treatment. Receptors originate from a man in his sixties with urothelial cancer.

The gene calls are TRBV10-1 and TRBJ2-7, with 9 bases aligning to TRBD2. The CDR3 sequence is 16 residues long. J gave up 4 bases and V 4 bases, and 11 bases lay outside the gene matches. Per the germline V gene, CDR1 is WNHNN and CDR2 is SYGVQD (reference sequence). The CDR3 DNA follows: TGCGCCAGCAGTGCCCTAACTAGCGGGTTGGATTACGAGCAGTACTTC. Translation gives CASSALTSGLDYEQYF.

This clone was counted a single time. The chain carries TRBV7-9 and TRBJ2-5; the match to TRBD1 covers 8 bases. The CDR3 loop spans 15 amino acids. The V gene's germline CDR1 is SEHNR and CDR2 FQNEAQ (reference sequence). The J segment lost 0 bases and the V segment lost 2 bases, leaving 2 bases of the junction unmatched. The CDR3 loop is CASSLRTGYQETQYF. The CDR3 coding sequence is TGTGCCAGCAGCTTAAGGACAGGGTACCAAGAGACCCAGTACTTC.

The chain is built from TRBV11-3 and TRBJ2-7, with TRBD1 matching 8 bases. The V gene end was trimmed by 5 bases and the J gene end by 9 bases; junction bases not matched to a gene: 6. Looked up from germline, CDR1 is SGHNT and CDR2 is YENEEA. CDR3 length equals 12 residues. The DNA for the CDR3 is TGTGCCAGCAGCGTCGGACAGGGAGGGCAGTACTTC. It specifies CASSVGQGGQYF.

CDR3 coding DNA: TGTGCCAGTGGTCCGGGACAGGGGAACACCGGGGAGCTGTTTTTT. Protein: CASGPGQGNTGELFF. The V call is TRBV19, the J call TRBJ2-2; 9 bases agree with TRBD1. The CDR3 has 15 residues. The ends lost 8 bases at V and 1 base at J; junction bases unmatched: 5. Germline CDR1 is LNHDA and CDR2 is SQIVND (reference sequence).

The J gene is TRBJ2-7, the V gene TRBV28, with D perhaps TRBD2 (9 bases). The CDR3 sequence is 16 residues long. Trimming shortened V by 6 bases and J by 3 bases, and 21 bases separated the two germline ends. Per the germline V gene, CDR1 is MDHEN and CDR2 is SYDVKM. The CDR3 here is CASSPGGGGGIYEQYF. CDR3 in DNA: TGTGCCAGCAGCCCAGGGGGCGGGGGGGGGATCTACGAGCAGTACTTC. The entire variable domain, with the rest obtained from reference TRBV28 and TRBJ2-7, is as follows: DVKVTQSSRYLVKRTGEKVFLECVQDMDHENMFWYRQDPGLGLRLIYFSYDVKMKEKGDIPEGYSVSREKKERFSLILESASTNQTSMYLCASSPGGGGGIYEQYFGPGTRLTVT.

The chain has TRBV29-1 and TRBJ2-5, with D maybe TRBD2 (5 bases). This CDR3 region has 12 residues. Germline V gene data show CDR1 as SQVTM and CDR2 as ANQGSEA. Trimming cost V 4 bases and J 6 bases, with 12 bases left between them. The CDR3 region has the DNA TGCAGCGTTGGGGCTAGCCGCCAGACCCAGTACTTC. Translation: CSVGASRQTQYF.

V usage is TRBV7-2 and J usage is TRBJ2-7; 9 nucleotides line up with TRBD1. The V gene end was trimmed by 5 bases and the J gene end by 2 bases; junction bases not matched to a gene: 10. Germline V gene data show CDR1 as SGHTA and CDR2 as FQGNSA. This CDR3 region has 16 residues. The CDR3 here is CASSPRQGVTTYEQYF. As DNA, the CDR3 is TGTGCCAGCAGCCCGAGACAGGGGGTGACGACCTACGAGCAGTACTTC.

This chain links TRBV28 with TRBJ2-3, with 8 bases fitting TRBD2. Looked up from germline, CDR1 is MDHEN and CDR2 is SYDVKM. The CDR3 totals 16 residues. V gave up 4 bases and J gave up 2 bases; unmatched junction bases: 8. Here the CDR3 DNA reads TGTGCCAGCAGTTCGGCACGGGGGGGATTCACAGATACGCAGTATTTT. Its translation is CASSSARGGFTDTQYF.

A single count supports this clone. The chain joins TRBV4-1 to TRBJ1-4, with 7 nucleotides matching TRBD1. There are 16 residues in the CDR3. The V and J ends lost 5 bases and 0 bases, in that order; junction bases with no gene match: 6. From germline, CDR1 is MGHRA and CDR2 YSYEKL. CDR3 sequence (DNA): TGCGCCAGCAGCAAAAGGGACAGATCAACTAATGAAAAACTGTTTTTT. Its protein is CASSKRDRSTNEKLFF.

As DNA, the CDR3 is TGCGCCAGCAGTGTGACAGGGGCTGGAAACACCATATATTTT. Protein product: CASSVTGAGNTIYF. V is TRBV10-2 and J is TRBJ1-3; 8 bases map to TRBD1. The CDR3 has 14 residues. Germline V gene sequence: CDR1 WSHSY, CDR2 SAAADI. The J segment lost 2 bases and the V segment lost 4 bases, leaving 1 base of the junction unmatched.

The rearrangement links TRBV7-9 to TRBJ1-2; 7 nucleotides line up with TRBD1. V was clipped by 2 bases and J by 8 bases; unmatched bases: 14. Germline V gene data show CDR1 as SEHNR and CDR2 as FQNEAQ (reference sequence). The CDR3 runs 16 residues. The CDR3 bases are TGTGCCAGCAGCTTATCGTTGGAGGGGGCATTGGAGGGCTACACCTTC. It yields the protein CASSLSLEGALEGYTF.

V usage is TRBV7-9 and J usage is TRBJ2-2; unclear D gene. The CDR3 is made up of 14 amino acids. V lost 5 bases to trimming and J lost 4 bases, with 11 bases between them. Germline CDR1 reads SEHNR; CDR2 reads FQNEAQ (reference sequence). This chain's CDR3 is CASSPATSTGELFF. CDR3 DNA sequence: TGTGCCAGCAGCCCCGCGACATCCACCGGGGAGCTGTTTTTT.

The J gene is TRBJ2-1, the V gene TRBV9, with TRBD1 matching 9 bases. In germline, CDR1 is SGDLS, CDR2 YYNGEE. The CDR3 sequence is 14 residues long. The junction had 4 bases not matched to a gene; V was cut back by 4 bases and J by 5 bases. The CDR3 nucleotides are TGTGCCAGCAGCCTCCGGGACAGGGACAATGAGCAGTTCTTC. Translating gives CASSLRDRDNEQFF.

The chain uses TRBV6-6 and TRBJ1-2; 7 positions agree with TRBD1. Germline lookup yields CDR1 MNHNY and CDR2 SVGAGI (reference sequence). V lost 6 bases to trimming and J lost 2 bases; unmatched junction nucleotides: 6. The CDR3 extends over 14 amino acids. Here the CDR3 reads CASSSRGMNYGYTF. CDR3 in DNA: TGTGCCAGCAGCAGCAGGGGGATGAACTATGGCTACACCTTC.

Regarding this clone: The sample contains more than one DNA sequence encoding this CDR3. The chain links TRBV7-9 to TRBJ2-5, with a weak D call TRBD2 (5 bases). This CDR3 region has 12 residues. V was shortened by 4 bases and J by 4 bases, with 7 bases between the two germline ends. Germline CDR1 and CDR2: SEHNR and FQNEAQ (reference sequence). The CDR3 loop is CASSSEGETQYF. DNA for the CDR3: TGTGCCAGCAGCTCCGAGGGAGAGACCCAGTACTTC.

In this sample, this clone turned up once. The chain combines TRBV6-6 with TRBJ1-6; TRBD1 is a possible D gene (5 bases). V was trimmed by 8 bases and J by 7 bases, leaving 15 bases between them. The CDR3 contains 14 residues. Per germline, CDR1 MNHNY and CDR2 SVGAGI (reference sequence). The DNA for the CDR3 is TGTGCCAGCGCCATGACAGAAAAAAATTCACCCCTCCACTTT. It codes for CASAMTEKNSPLHF.

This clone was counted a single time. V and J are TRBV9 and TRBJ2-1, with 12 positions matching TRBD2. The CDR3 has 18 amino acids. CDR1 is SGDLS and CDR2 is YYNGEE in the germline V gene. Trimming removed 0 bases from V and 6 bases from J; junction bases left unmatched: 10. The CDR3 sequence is CASSVGLAGGPKGNEQFF. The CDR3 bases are TGTGCCAGCAGCGTAGGGCTAGCGGGAGGGCCAAAGGGCAATGAGCAGTTCTTC.

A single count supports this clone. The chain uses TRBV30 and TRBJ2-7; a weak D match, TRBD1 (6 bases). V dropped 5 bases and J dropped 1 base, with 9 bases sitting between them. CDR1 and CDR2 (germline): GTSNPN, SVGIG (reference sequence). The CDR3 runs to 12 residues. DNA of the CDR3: TGTGCCTGGGAAGGGGGTTCCTACGAGCAGTACTTC. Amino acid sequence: CAWEGGSYEQYF.

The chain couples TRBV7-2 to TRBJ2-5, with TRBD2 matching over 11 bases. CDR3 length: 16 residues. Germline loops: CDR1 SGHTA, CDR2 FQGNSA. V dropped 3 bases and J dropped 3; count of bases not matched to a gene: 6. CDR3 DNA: TGTGCCAGCAGCTTGATTAGCGGGGGGGTTAAAGAGACCCAGTACTTC. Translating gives CASSLISGGVKETQYF.

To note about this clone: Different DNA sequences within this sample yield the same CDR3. As DNA, the CDR3 is TGTGCCAGCAGCGTAGCTGCGAACACCGGGGAGCTGTTTTTT. Protein sequence: CASSVAANTGELFF. The genes are TRBV9 and TRBJ2-2; no clear D gene. This CDR3 spans 14 amino acids. V lost 0 bases to trimming and J lost 0 bases, with 3 bases between them. Germline V gene lookup returns CDR1 SGDLS and CDR2 YYNGEE.

CDR3 in DNA: TGCAGCGCCAGGACAGTGGGTACTGAAGCTTTCTTT. Amino acid sequence: CSARTVGTEAFF. V and J are TRBV29-1 and TRBJ1-1; D perhaps matches TRBD1 (6 bases). Deletions cut 7 bases from V and 5 bases from J, with 14 bases between. The CDR3 is made up of 12 amino acids. Germline V lookup: CDR1 SQVTM, CDR2 ANQGSEA.